This T cell receptor beta chain was identified during a study of vaccination and CD4 T cells after COVID-19. As for the study in general: Overlapping spike peptides from SARS-CoV-2, HCoV-NL63, HCoV-OC43 and HCoV-229E served to stimulate the cells.

Treatment here: approximately 9-day PBMC culture with coronavirus spike peptide pools or control peptides (ViraFEST assay). General study results and limits: A median of approximately 90% of reactive clones, in convalescent patients, became evident only post-vaccination.

Points on this clonotype: Its antigen is currently unknown.

This CDR3 is built from 13 residues. Germline-derived CDR1 and CDR2 are DFQATT and SNEGSKA (reference sequence). Losses at the gene ends were 5 bases for V and 3 bases for J; bases not matched to a gene: 5. Sequencing of the DNA from cultured CD4+ T cells was carried out with the Oncomine TCR Beta short-read assay. Genomic DNA was drawn out of CD4+ T cells grown in culture. One entry per CDR3 protein results from TCRdb running MiXCR on the PCR reads. The table includes under 25,000 distinct CDR3 sequences, about 54% detected once. The rearrangement joins TRBV20-1 to TRBJ1-1, with 8 bases fitting TRBD1. This TCR was sampled from a human donor who had recovered from COVID-19. Material: CD4+ T cells from blood, cultured in vitro. DNA for the CDR3: TGCAGTGCTCAACAGGGGGGCCACACTGAAGCTTTCTTT. Protein product: CSAQQGGHTEAFF.